This TCR beta chain was sequenced during a study of blood T cell repertoires in COVID-19. Across the study: Acute and convalescent COVID-19 specimens originated in the United States, Italy and Spain.

Those enrolled, adults aged roughly 18 to 89 years, came from 25 or so US areas. J gave up 4 bases and V 5 bases, and 4 bases lay outside the gene matches. CDR1 and CDR2 from the germline V gene are LNHDA and SQIVND (reference sequence). The CDR3 is 14 amino acids. Per the original methods: Estimation of nucleated cell counts was performed using reference gene primer amplification. Assay used: immunoSEQ multiplex PCR; TCRdb lists only in-frame clones, some missing. That table is the source of V, J and clone size, and D and trimming were worked out from the DNA. The sample carries 350,000 to 400,000 clones, approximately 90% recorded once. This clone was picked up one time.

The sequence derives from a woman aged 25-40 years with acute COVID-19. The sequenced material came from PBMCs or T cells enriched from blood (not recorded which). The genes are TRBV19 and TRBJ1-1, with TRBD1 identical over 10 bases. CDR3 region: CASSAWTGGTEAFF. The CDR3 nucleotides read TGTGCCAGTAGTGCATGGACAGGGGGCACTGAAGCTTTCTTT.